The TCR beta chain under discussion was sequenced for a study of shared clonotypes between healthy human individuals. Every donor was a Caucasian adult from Nashville, Tennessee. CD8 memory merged CD45RO+ with CCR7-negative CD45RA+ TemRA cells. Notes on the study in general: Larger estimated richness was generally seen in naive subsets than in memory subsets.

Deep was the level used in running the assay. The table came from immunoSEQ multiplex PCR; TCRdb's copy has only in-frame clones and leaves some out. This table holds over 95,000 clones, 68% found once. A note on this clone: Its specificity is unknown.

This TCR was recovered from a young woman in good health. Sequenced input: memory CD8+ T cells sorted from blood. As for subset: CD45RO+ cells pooled with CCR7-negative TemRA cells.

The DNA for the CDR3 is TGTGCCAGCAGCCGCACAGGGATCTACGAGCAGTACTTC. Protein product: CASSRTGIYEQYF. The chain employs TRBV6-1 and TRBJ2-7; possible D gene TRBD1, 6 bases. This CDR3 region has 13 residues. Trimming stripped 6 bases from V and 3 bases from J, with 12 bases between. In germline, CDR1 is MNHNS, CDR2 SASEGT.